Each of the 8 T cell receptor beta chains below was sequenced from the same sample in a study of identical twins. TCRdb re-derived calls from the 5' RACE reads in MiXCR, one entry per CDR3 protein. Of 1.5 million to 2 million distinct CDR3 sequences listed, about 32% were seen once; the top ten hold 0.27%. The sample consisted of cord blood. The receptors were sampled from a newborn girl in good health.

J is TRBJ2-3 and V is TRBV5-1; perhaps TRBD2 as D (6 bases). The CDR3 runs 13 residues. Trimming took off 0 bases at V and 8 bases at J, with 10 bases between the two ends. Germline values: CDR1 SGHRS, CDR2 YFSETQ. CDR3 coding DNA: TGCGCCAGCAGCTTGGGGAGGGCACTTACGCAGTATTTT. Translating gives CASSLGRALTQYF.

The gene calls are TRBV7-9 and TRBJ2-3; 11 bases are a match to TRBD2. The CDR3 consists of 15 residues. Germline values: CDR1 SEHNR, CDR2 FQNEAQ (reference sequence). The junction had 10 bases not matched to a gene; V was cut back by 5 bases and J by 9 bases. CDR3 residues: CASSPPGLAETTQYF. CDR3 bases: TGTGCCAGCAGCCCCCCGGGACTAGCGGAGACGACGCAGTATTTT.

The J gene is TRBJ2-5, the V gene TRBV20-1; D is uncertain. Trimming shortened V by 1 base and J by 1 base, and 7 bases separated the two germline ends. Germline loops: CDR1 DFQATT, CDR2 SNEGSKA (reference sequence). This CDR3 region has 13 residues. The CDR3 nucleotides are TGCAGTGCTAGAGCTAGACTCCAAGAGACCCAGTACTTC. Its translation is CSARARLQETQYF.

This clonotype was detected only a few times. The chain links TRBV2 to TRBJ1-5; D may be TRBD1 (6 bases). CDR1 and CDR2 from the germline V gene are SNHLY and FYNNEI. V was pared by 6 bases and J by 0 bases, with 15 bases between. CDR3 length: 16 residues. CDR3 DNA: TGTGCCAGCAGCCCATGGACAGTCCATAGCAATCAGCCCCAGCATTTT. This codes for CASSPWTVHSNQPQHF.

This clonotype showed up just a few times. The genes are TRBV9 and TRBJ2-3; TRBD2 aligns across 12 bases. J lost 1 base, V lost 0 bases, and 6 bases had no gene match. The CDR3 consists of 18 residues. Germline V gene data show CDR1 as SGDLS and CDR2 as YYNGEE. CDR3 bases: TGTGCCAGCAGCGTAGGGACTAGCGGGATGCTAGGCACAGATACGCAGTATTTT. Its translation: CASSVGTSGMLGTDTQYF.

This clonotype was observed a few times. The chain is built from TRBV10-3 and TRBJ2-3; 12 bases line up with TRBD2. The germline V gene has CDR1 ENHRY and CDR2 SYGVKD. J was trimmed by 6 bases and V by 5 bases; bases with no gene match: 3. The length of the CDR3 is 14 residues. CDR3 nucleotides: TGTGCCATCAGTCGACTAGCGGGAGATGATACGCAGTATTTT. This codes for CAISRLAGDDTQYF.

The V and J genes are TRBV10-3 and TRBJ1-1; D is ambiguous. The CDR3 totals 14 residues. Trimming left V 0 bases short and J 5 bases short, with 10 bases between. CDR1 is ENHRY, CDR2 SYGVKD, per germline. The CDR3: CAISESPAGTEAFF. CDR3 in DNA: TGTGCCATCAGTGAGTCCCCAGCCGGTACTGAAGCTTTCTTT.

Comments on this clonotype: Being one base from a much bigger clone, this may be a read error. This CDR3 reads CASSPGTGATEAFF. The CDR3, as DNA: TGTGCCAGCAGTCCCGGGACAGGGGCCACTGAAGCTTTCTTT. V usage is TRBV27 and J usage is TRBJ1-1; 10 bases align to TRBD1. CDR1 is MNHEY and CDR2 is SMNVEV in the germline V gene (reference sequence). V was clipped by 5 bases and J by 4 bases; unmatched bases: 4. The CDR3 has 14 residues.